The rows below give T cell receptor beta chains drawn from one sample of a study of blood T cell repertoires in COVID-19. Using immunoSEQ multiplex PCR, the repertoire was profiled, and TCRdb retains in-frame clones only, with some absent. Of about 110,000 clones listed, around nine tenths are singletons. Sample: peripheral blood. The receptors were sampled from a woman aged 45-60 years with active or convalescent COVID-19. The CDR3 runs from the conserved cysteine through the conserved F or W. Each record gives: CDR3 protein, CDR3 DNA, V gene, J gene, clone size, D gene. D genes are given only for firm matches. Size is omitted from some rows. Given values are once, few, many or a class for expanded clones.

CDR3: CASSVEGGGRETQYF; DNA: TGTGCCAGCAGCGTAGAGGGGGGGGGTCGAGAGACCCAGTACTTC; V: TRBV9; J: TRBJ2-5; size: .; D: .
CDR3: CASREGQTGGKLFF; DNA: TGTGCCAGTCGGGAAGGGCAGACGGGCGGAAAACTGTTTTTT; V: TRBV19; J: TRBJ1-4; size: .; D: .
CDR3: CASSFAPIAGITDTQYF; DNA: TGTGCCAGCAGTTTCGCTCCAATAGCGGGAATAACAGATACGCAGTATTTT; V: TRBV27; J: TRBJ2-3; size: .; D: TRBD2
CDR3: CASTLQGGRSLWTEAFF; DNA: TGCGCCAGCACCCTTCAGGGGGGCAGGAGCTTGTGGACTGAAGCTTTCTTT; V: TRBV4-1; J: TRBJ1-1; size: .; D: TRBD1
CDR3: CASSFLGVQPQHF; DNA: TGTGCCAGCAGTTTTTTAGGGGTTCAGCCCCAGCATTTT; V: TRBV12-3/TRBV12-4; J: TRBJ1-5; size: .; D: .
CDR3: CASSPYRGNEQFF; DNA: TGCGCCAGCAGCCCTTACAGGGGCAATGAGCAGTTCTTC; V: TRBV5-1; J: TRBJ2-1; size: .; D: TRBD1
CDR3: CASGSTAYGYTF; DNA: TGTGCTAGTGGTTCGACAGCCTATGGCTACACCTTC; V: TRBV12-5; J: TRBJ1-2; size: .; D: .
CDR3: CASSVQGAGEAFF; DNA: TGTGCCAGCAGTGTACAGGGGGCGGGTGAAGCTTTCTTT; V: TRBV2; J: TRBJ1-1; size: .; D: TRBD1
CDR3: CASSFFAATVSYEQYF; DNA: TGTGCCAGCAGTTTCTTCGCAGCGACGGTCTCCTACGAGCAGTACTTC; V: TRBV28; J: TRBJ2-7; size: .; D: .
CDR3: CASSQGTSGRAIETQYF; DNA: TGCGCCAGCAGCCAAGGAACTAGCGGGAGGGCCATAGAGACCCAGTACTTC; V: TRBV4-1; J: TRBJ2-5; size: .; D: TRBD2
CDR3: CASGQDGGPQETQYF; DNA: TGCGCCAGCGGCCAAGACGGCGGTCCCCAAGAGACCCAGTACTTC; V: TRBV5-1; J: TRBJ2-5; size: .; D: .
CDR3: CASSDRGETQYF; DNA: TGTGCCAGCAGTGACCGAGGAGAGACCCAGTACTTC; V: TRBV25-1; J: TRBJ2-5; size: few; D: .
CDR3: CASSTLTQGDFQPQHF; DNA: TGTGCCAGTAGTACGTTGACACAGGGGGATTTTCAGCCCCAGCATTTT; V: TRBV19; J: TRBJ1-5; size: .; D: TRBD1
CDR3: CASSEWPYNEQFF; DNA: TGTGCCAGCAGTGAATGGCCGTACAATGAGCAGTTCTTC; V: TRBV6-1; J: TRBJ2-1; size: once; D: .
CDR3: CASNKLAGADTQYF; DNA: TGTGCCAGCAACAAACTAGCGGGGGCTGATACGCAGTATTTT; V: TRBV2; J: TRBJ2-3; size: .; D: TRBD2
CDR3: CASSGQGAEQFF; DNA: TGCGCCAGCAGCGGACAGGGGGCTGAGCAGTTCTTC; V: TRBV5-1; J: TRBJ2-1; size: .; D: TRBD1
CDR3: CASRQGNQPQHF; DNA: TGTGCCAGCAGGCAGGGCAATCAGCCCCAGCATTTT; V: TRBV6-5; J: TRBJ1-5; size: .; D: .
CDR3: CASSPGGFVGTNTEAFF; DNA: TGTGCCAGCAGCCCCGGAGGGTTTGTCGGTACGAACACTGAAGCTTTCTTT; V: TRBV9; J: TRBJ1-1; size: .; D: .
CDR3: CASRRGWTRTLADTQYF; DNA: TGCGCCAGCAGGCGGGGGTGGACCCGCACTCTCGCAGATACGCAGTATTTT; V: TRBV5-1; J: TRBJ2-3; size: .; D: TRBD2
CDR3: CASSPPSGSLYGDTQYF; DNA: TGTGCCAGCAGTCCCCCGAGCGGGAGTCTATACGGAGATACGCAGTATTTT; V: TRBV27; J: TRBJ2-3; size: .; D: TRBD2
CDR3: CSVVAPTQGGGNTIYF; DNA: TGCAGCGTCGTAGCCCCAACGCAGGGAGGCGGAAACACCATATATTTT; V: TRBV29-1; J: TRBJ1-3; size: .; D: .
CDR3: CASSHTGVATYEQYF; DNA: TGTGCCAGCAGCCACACGGGGGTGGCTACCTACGAGCAGTACTTC; V: TRBV3-1/TRBV3-2; J: TRBJ2-7; size: .; D: .
CDR3: CSVQGAPADTQYF; DNA: TGCAGCGTCCAGGGGGCGCCGGCAGATACGCAGTATTTT; V: TRBV29-1; J: TRBJ2-3; size: few; D: TRBD1